The 30 T cell receptor beta chains given below trace back to one sample, sequenced in a study of T cells in pancreatic ductal adenocarcinoma. Sequencing used immunoSEQ multiplex PCR; TCRdb keeps in-frame clones, though not all of them. The sample includes 97,000 or so clones, about 95% of them seen just once. Selected pancreatic ductal adenocarcinoma patients had undergone surgery without neoadjuvant therapy. The sample taken for sequencing was PBMCs. The receptors come from a human donor with pancreatic ductal adenocarcinoma.

The chain combines TRBV5-4 with TRBJ1-1, with no clear D. Germline V gene sequence: CDR1 SGHNT, CDR2 YYREEE (reference sequence). Between the trimmed V and J ends, which lost 3 bases and 2 bases, there was a span of 14 bases. The CDR3 spans 15 residues. CDR3 in DNA: TGTGCCAGCAGCTCCCCCGGGAACGATAACACTGAAGCTTTCTTT. Residues: CASSSPGNDNTEAFF.

The gene calls are TRBV4-3 and TRBJ2-1; TRBD1 is a possible D gene (6 bases). Germline assignment: CDR1 LGHNA and CDR2 YSLEER. Trimming took 2 bases from V and 4 from J, leaving 12 bases between them. The CDR3 is made up of 15 amino acids. CDR3 bases: TGCGCCAGCAGCCAATTCGGACAGCCGTACAATGAGCAGTTCTTC. This translates into CASSQFGQPYNEQFF.

The chain has TRBV30 and TRBJ2-5, with TRBD1 identical over 10 bases. CDR1 is GTSNPN and CDR2 is SVGIG in the germline V gene (reference sequence). Trimming at V came to 5 bases and at J to 5 bases, leaving 5 bases not matched to a gene. The CDR3 is 13 residues long. The DNA for the CDR3 is TGTGCCTGGGGACAGGGGGTTGGTGAGACCCAGTACTTC. Translation gives CAWGQGVGETQYF.

The chain employs TRBV5-1 and TRBJ2-1; TRBD2 agrees at 10 bases. The junction had 6 bases not matched to a gene; V was cut back by 6 bases and J by 6 bases. The CDR3 length is 14 residues. Germline V CDR1 and CDR2: SGHRS, YFSETQ. The CDR3 DNA follows: TGCGCCAGCAAATTGCTAGCGGGAGTCAATGAGCAGTTCTTC. Translated: CASKLLAGVNEQFF.

The chain links TRBV27 to TRBJ2-7, with a tentative D call TRBD1 (6 bases). The ends were cut back, 6 bases at V and 9 bases at J, with 12 bases in the middle. CDR1 is MNHEY and CDR2 is SMNVEV in the germline V gene (reference sequence). This CDR3 has 11 amino acids. CDR3 sequence (DNA): TGTGCCAGCAGCACGCAGGGGTCGCAGTACTTC. As protein: CASSTQGSQYF.

The chain links TRBV29-1 to TRBJ1-2, with D possibly TRBD1 on 5 matching bases. V dropped 8 bases and J dropped 5 bases, with 18 bases sitting between them. Looked up from germline, CDR1 is SQVTM and CDR2 is ANQGSEA. The CDR3 totals 13 residues. In nucleotides, the CDR3 is TGCAGCACACAGGCCCAGGAGCCTTATGGCTACACCTTC. Amino acid sequence: CSTQAQEPYGYTF.

V gene TRBV7-8 combines with J gene TRBJ2-1; TRBD2 aligns across 8 bases. J lost 8 bases, V lost 4 bases, and 13 bases had no gene match. The CDR3 loop spans 16 amino acids. Germline CDR1 reads SGHVS; CDR2 reads FQNEAQ. The chain's CDR3 is CASSSTRTSRRDEQFF. For the CDR3, the DNA is TGTGCCAGCAGCTCAACTCGGACTAGCCGTAGGGATGAGCAGTTCTTC.

This clone was recorded once. As DNA, the CDR3 is TGCGCCAGCAGTAACGACAGGGGGCTCTACGAGCAGTACTTC. Translation: CASSNDRGLYEQYF. The gene calls are TRBV5-1 and TRBJ2-7; TRBD1 aligns across 10 bases. The length of the CDR3 is 14 residues. The V and J ends lost 5 bases and 3 bases, in that order; junction bases with no gene match: 5. The germline CDR1 and CDR2 sequences are SGHRS and YFSETQ.

The rearrangement joins TRBV4-3 to TRBJ2-3, with 10 positions matching TRBD2. V trimming: 6 bases; J trimming: 4 bases; junction bases outside the gene matches: 16. CDR3 length: 18 amino acids. Per the germline V gene, CDR1 is LGHNA and CDR2 is YSLEER. This CDR3 is CASRLNPVAGGVSDTQYF. CDR3 DNA: TGCGCCAGCAGATTGAATCCGGTAGCGGGAGGTGTTTCAGATACGCAGTATTTT.

The chain uses TRBV9 and TRBJ2-7, with D possibly TRBD1 on 5 matching bases. The V gene lost 2 bases and the J gene lost 5 bases, with 17 bases spanning the gap. The V gene's germline CDR1 is SGDLS and CDR2 YYNGEE. The CDR3 is made up of 15 amino acids. The CDR3 sequence: CASSVNTGATNEQYF. Written as DNA, the CDR3 is TGTGCCAGCAGCGTTAATACAGGAGCAACCAACGAGCAGTACTTC.

The genes are TRBV14 and TRBJ2-7, with TRBD2 matching 10 bases. Germline loops: CDR1 SGHDN, CDR2 FVKESK. Losses at the gene ends were 0 bases for V and 9 bases for J; bases not matched to a gene: 11. CDR3 length: 16 amino acids. CDR3 loop: CASSQDTKREGLGQYF. The CDR3 DNA follows: TGTGCCAGCAGCCAAGACACCAAGCGGGAGGGACTTGGGCAGTACTTC.

The chain recombines TRBV4-2 with TRBJ2-7; 7 bases map to TRBD1. This CDR3 spans 16 amino acids. V dropped 1 base and J dropped 2; count of bases not matched to a gene: 8. CDR1 and CDR2 (germline): LGHNA, YNFKEQ. CDR3 sequence (DNA): TGTGCCAGCAGCCAAGCCAAGGACAGGAATACCTACGAGCAGTACTTC. Translating it yields CASSQAKDRNTYEQYF.

The chain links TRBV5-1 to TRBJ2-1, with D hard to call. Germline CDR1 SGHRS, CDR2 YFSETQ. The CDR3 consists of 13 residues. Trimming took off 1 base at V and 4 bases at J, with 6 bases between the two ends. For the CDR3, the DNA is TGCGCCAGCAGCTTGTCCAATTACAATGAGCAGTTCTTC. This codes for CASSLSNYNEQFF.

This chain uses TRBV4-3 with TRBJ1-1, with no clear D. V lost 5 bases, J lost 2 bases, and 15 bases lay in between. CDR1 LGHNA and CDR2 YSLEER come from the germline V gene. There are 15 residues in the CDR3. CDR3: CASSAYPLSNTEAFF. The CDR3 nucleotides read TGCGCCAGCAGCGCCTACCCTCTTTCAAACACTGAAGCTTTCTTT.

This chain joins TRBV13 and TRBJ2-5, with D perhaps matching TRBD1 (6 bases). The CDR3 sequence is 13 residues long. V shed 4 bases and J shed 3 bases, with 9 bases lying between them. Germline V gives CDR1 PRHDT, CDR2 FYEKMQ (reference sequence). The CDR3 loop reads CASSSRTEETQYF. In nucleotides, the CDR3 is TGTGCCAGCAGCTCCAGGACAGAAGAGACCCAGTACTTC. The complete variable domain, with remaining parts taken from reference TRBV13 and TRBJ2-5, reads AAGVIQSPRHLIKEKRETATLKCYPIPRHDTVYWYQQGPGQDPQFLISFYEKMQSDKGSIPDRFSAQQFSDYHSELNMSSLELGDSALYFCASSSRTEETQYFGPGTRLLVL.

V usage is TRBV5-1 and J usage is TRBJ1-4; 8 nucleotides line up with TRBD1. The CDR3 runs 15 residues. The ends lost 4 bases at V and 3 bases at J; junction bases unmatched: 5. The germline gives CDR1 SGHRS, CDR2 YFSETQ. The CDR3 DNA is TGCGCCAGCAGCCCACAGGGGGAGCCTAATGAAAAACTGTTTTTT. It codes for CASSPQGEPNEKLFF.

The chain combines TRBV6-1 with TRBJ2-7, with 11 bases identical to TRBD2. Germline CDR1 is MNHNS and CDR2 is SASEGT. V dropped 5 bases and J dropped 2; count of bases not matched to a gene: 2. CDR3 length: 14 residues. This chain's CDR3 is CASSPGLAAYEQYF. CDR3 nucleotides: TGTGCCAGCAGTCCGGGACTAGCGGCCTACGAGCAGTACTTC.

V and J are TRBV10-3 and TRBJ2-2, with 9 positions matching TRBD1. This CDR3 is 18 amino acids long. V gave up 0 bases and J gave up 5 bases; unmatched junction bases: 10. The germline CDR1 and CDR2 sequences are ENHRY and SYGVKD. CDR3 residues: CAISESRTGVLSTGELFF. CDR3 bases: TGTGCCATCAGTGAGTCGAGGACAGGGGTACTGAGTACCGGGGAGCTGTTTTTT.

This rearrangement joins TRBV9 to TRBJ2-1; possible D gene TRBD2, 5 bases. V shed 2 bases and J shed 4 bases, with 13 bases lying between them. CDR3 size: 15 residues. From germline, CDR1 is SGDLS and CDR2 YYNGEE. CDR3 DNA: TGTGCCAGCAGCGTTCTAGCAGTAACTTACAATGAGCAGTTCTTC. It yields the protein CASSVLAVTYNEQFF.

The chain employs TRBV11-2 and TRBJ2-2; 8 bases fit TRBD1. V shed 5 bases and J 4 bases; nucleotides not matched to a gene: 9. Germline CDR1 and CDR2: SGHAT and FQNNGV. The CDR3 length is 16 residues. In DNA form, the CDR3 reads TGTGCCAGCAGCCTCGGACAGGGTGGTAGCACCGGGGAGCTGTTTTTT. Encoded protein: CASSLGQGGSTGELFF.

The chain links TRBV4-1 to TRBJ2-7; D may be TRBD1 (5 bases). Trimming took off 1 base at V and 2 bases at J, with 9 bases between the two ends. Germline lookup yields CDR1 MGHRA and CDR2 YSYEKL. The CDR3 is 14 amino acids. The chain's CDR3 is CASSQGTIPYEQYF. CDR3 sequence (DNA): TGCGCCAGCAGCCAAGGGACAATTCCCTACGAGCAGTACTTC.

The sample holds a few counts of this clone. The gene calls are TRBV4-1 and TRBJ2-7; TRBD1 is a possible D gene (6 bases). Germline V gene data show CDR1 as MGHRA and CDR2 as YSYEKL. V lost 4 bases, J lost 2 bases, and 9 bases lay in between. The CDR3 length is 13 residues. CDR3 amino acids: CASSPRDTYEQYF. Here the CDR3 DNA reads TGCGCCAGCAGCCCCCGGGACACCTACGAGCAGTACTTC.

V gene TRBV7-2 combines with J gene TRBJ2-7; 9 bases map to TRBD2. The CDR3 runs 13 residues. Germline V CDR1 and CDR2: SGHTA, FQGNSA. The V gene end was trimmed by 5 bases and the J gene end by 9 bases; junction bases not matched to a gene: 8. The CDR3 region has the DNA TGTGCCAGCAGCCCCTTAGCGGGAGACTGGCAGTACTTC. Encoded protein: CASSPLAGDWQYF.

This clone was counted between two and nine times. This chain links TRBV6-1 with TRBJ2-7, with D perhaps TRBD1 (5 bases). This CDR3 has 17 amino acids. Trimming removed 0 bases at V and 2 bases at J, with 17 bases between. From germline, CDR1 is MNHNS and CDR2 SASEGT. CDR3 bases: TGTGCCAGCAGTGAAGCTCCCGTCGGCAGGGTCCCCTACGAGCAGTACTTC. This translates into CASSEAPVGRVPYEQYF.

The genes are TRBV19 and TRBJ2-2; D might be TRBD1 (6 bases). Trimming removed 5 bases at V and 8 bases at J, with 12 bases between. Germline V gene lookup returns CDR1 LNHDA and CDR2 SQIVND (reference sequence). The CDR3 runs to 13 residues. The DNA for the CDR3 is TGTGCCAGTAGTCTCCAGGGGATGGGGGAGCTGTTTTTT. Its protein is CASSLQGMGELFF.

The V call is TRBV18, the J call TRBJ1-2; D gene uncertain. The ends were cut back, 0 bases at V and 8 bases at J, with 16 bases in the middle. This CDR3 contains 15 residues. Germline CDR1 is KGHSH and CDR2 is LQKENI. CDR3 sequence: CASSPPSTPFVGYTF. The CDR3 DNA is TGTGCCAGCTCACCACCGAGCACTCCGTTCGTCGGCTACACCTTC.

In DNA, the CDR3 is TGTGCCAGCAGCGGAGGGACAGGGTCACAGCCCCAGCATTTT. This encodes CASSGGTGSQPQHF. The rearrangement links TRBV11-2 to TRBJ1-5, with TRBD1 identical over 9 bases. There are 14 residues in the CDR3. With 5 bases clipped from V and 7 bases from J, the junction kept 6 bases outside the gene matches. The germline gives CDR1 SGHAT, CDR2 FQNNGV.

The V call is TRBV27, the J call TRBJ2-3; TRBD2 agrees at 7 bases. Germline V gene lookup returns CDR1 MNHEY and CDR2 SMNVEV (reference sequence). J gave up 7 bases and V 7 bases, and 17 bases lay outside the gene matches. The CDR3 extends over 16 amino acids. The CDR3 nucleotides are TGTGCCAGCACCTCACCCCGGGGGGAGGGCCGATATACGCAGTATTTT. It specifies CASTSPRGEGRYTQYF.

The chain employs TRBV7-2 and TRBJ2-3; 12 bases are shared with TRBD2. CDR3 length equals 14 residues. The junction had 4 bases not matched to a gene; V was cut back by 7 bases and J by 5 bases. Germline assignment: CDR1 SGHTA and CDR2 FQGNSA. In nucleotides, the CDR3 is TGTGCCAGCAAGCTAGCGGGAGGGGTAGATACGCAGTATTTT. As protein: CASKLAGGVDTQYF.

This clone was seen only once. V gene TRBV7-6 combines with J gene TRBJ2-7; 8 bases map to TRBD1. CDR1 is SGHVS and CDR2 is FNYEAQ in the germline V gene. V lost 4 bases and J lost 5; bases outside the gene matches: 7. The length of the CDR3 is 14 residues. CDR3 nucleotides: TGTGCCAGCAGCTCGACAGGGGTTCGCGACGAGCAGTACTTC. Translation gives CASSSTGVRDEQYF.